The 16 T cell receptor beta chains presented below share a single source sample, sequenced in a study of neoadjuvant anti-PD-1 for oral cavity cancer (dated by TCRdb to the early 2020s). Taken with the paper, the label for time point translates to: before neoadjuvant nivolumab. The library relied on the immunoSEQ multiplex PCR assay. TCRdb mirrors the immuneACCESS table, restricted to in-frame sequences. Some clones are absent from its copies; in checked studies, under half trace to an unresolved V gene, and the reason for the others is unknown. The sample table contains tens of thousands of clones; only one count was recorded for around 88% of them. In total, the top ten clones hold around 3.2% of the sample. Sequenced here: PBMCs, sampled before nivolumab (anti-PD-1) treatment. The receptor set was obtained from a person aged 35 to 85 with oral cavity squamous cell carcinoma.

The chain employs TRBV9 and TRBJ1-2; 8 bases fit TRBD1. The V and J ends lost 3 bases and 2 bases, in that order; junction bases with no gene match: 9. Germline V gene lookup returns CDR1 SGDLS and CDR2 YYNGEE. This CDR3 is 16 amino acids long. The chain's CDR3 is CASSARTGIGNYGYTF. DNA of the CDR3: TGTGCCAGCAGCGCCCGGACAGGGATCGGAAACTATGGCTACACCTTC.

V gene TRBV5-1 combines with J gene TRBJ1-2; no firm D call. Germline V gene lookup returns CDR1 SGHRS and CDR2 YFSETQ. The CDR3 spans 14 residues. V was shortened by 4 bases and J by 5 bases, with 15 bases between the two germline ends. CDR3 in DNA: TGCGCCAGCAGCCCTGTAAGGGAGTCTTATGGCTACACCTTC. Its translation is CASSPVRESYGYTF.

The V and J genes are TRBV30 and TRBJ1-4, with a weak D call TRBD1 (6 bases). CDR1 and CDR2 from the germline V gene are GTSNPN and SVGIG (reference sequence). This CDR3 has 15 residues. V was clipped by 4 bases and J by 7 bases, with 19 bases between them. CDR3 amino acids: CAWNIQGFVGEKLFF. The CDR3 DNA reads as TGTGCCTGGAATATACAGGGTTTCGTCGGTGAAAAACTGTTTTTT.

In this sample, this clone turned up once. The chain has TRBV9 and TRBJ2-2; D possibly matches TRBD1 or TRBD2 (5 bases each). This CDR3 is built from 15 residues. The ends were cut back, 0 bases at V and 6 bases at J, with 12 bases in the middle. Germline CDR1 is SGDLS and CDR2 is YYNGEE. Here the CDR3 reads CASSVVGTPPGELFF. The DNA of the CDR3 is TGTGCCAGCAGCGTAGTAGGGACCCCCCCCGGGGAGCTGTTTTTT.

V usage is TRBV7-3 and J usage is TRBJ1-1; no clear D gene. V was shortened by 1 base and J by 1 base, with 10 bases between the two germline ends. CDR1 SGHTA and CDR2 FQGTGA come from the germline V gene. The CDR3 runs to 15 residues. The CDR3 region has the DNA TGTGCCAGCAGCTTAAACCCTCGGGGGAACACTGAAGCTTTCTTT. Encoded protein: CASSLNPRGNTEAFF.

This clone came up a few times. The chain links TRBV14 to TRBJ1-2; no clear D. V shed 1 base and J shed 2 bases, with 5 bases lying between them. This CDR3 comprises 13 residues. The germline V gene has CDR1 SGHDN and CDR2 FVKESK. In DNA form, the CDR3 reads TGTGCCAGCAGCCAAGGGCAGAACTATGGCTACACCTTC. Its protein is CASSQGQNYGYTF.

The chain employs TRBV11-2 and TRBJ1-4; D is undetermined. CDR3 length: 16 residues. V was trimmed by 5 bases and J by 8 bases, leaving 21 bases between them. Germline CDR1 and CDR2: SGHAT and FQNNGV. The CDR3 protein is CASSSGRLIAGEKLFF. CDR3 DNA sequence: TGTGCCAGCAGCAGCGGACGGTTGATCGCCGGGGAAAAACTGTTTTTT. Complete variable domain (other parts from reference TRBV11-2 and TRBJ1-4): EAGVAQSPRYKIIEKRQSVAFWCNPISGHATLYWYQQILGQGPKLLIQFQNNGVVDDSQLPKDRFSAERLKGVDSTLKIQPAKLEDSAVYLCASSSGRLIAGEKLFFGSGTQLSVL.

This clone was seen a few times. This rearrangement joins TRBV5-4 to TRBJ1-2; D uncertain. This CDR3 comprises 14 residues. Germline V gene sequence: CDR1 SGHNT, CDR2 YYREEE (reference sequence). The V and J ends lost 1 base and 7 bases respectively, with 14 bases between them. CDR3 region: CASSLPLSNRGYTF. The DNA for the CDR3 is TGTGCCAGCAGCTTGCCCCTATCCAACCGTGGCTACACCTTC.

This clone has just one count. CDR3 residues: CASSSDRNGGYTF. The CDR3 coding sequence is TGCGCCAGCAGTTCGGACAGGAACGGGGGCTACACCTTC. The genes are TRBV10-1 and TRBJ1-2, with 7 bases aligning to TRBD1. The germline V gene has CDR1 WNHNN and CDR2 SYGVQD (reference sequence). V gave up 5 bases and J gave up 8 bases; unmatched junction bases: 8. CDR3 length: 13 amino acids.

This chain uses TRBV2 with TRBJ1-5, with 7 bases lining up with TRBD1. Germline CDR1 is SNHLY and CDR2 is FYNNEI. There are 13 residues in the CDR3. After removal of 7 bases from V and 3 bases from J, the junction contained 3 bases not matched to a gene. The DNA of the CDR3 is TGTGCCAGCACGGGACAGTCCAATCAGCCCCAGCATTTT. As protein: CASTGQSNQPQHF.

A note on this clone: The sample contains more than one DNA sequence encoding this CDR3. The rearrangement joins TRBV5-1 to TRBJ1-1, with D unclear. This CDR3 region has 14 residues. CDR1 SGHRS and CDR2 YFSETQ come from the germline V gene. V was cut by 0 bases and J by 1 base, with 7 bases left in between. CDR3 protein: CASSLGERNTEAFF. The CDR3 bases are TGCGCCAGCAGCTTGGGGGAAAGGAACACTGAAGCTTTCTTT.

J is TRBJ1-5 and V is TRBV7-9, with 7 bases matching TRBD1. J lost 2 bases, V lost 3 bases, and 13 bases had no gene match. The CDR3 contains 18 residues. Germline V gene sequence: CDR1 SEHNR, CDR2 FQNEAQ (reference sequence). Here the CDR3 DNA reads TGTGCCAGCAGCTTTTCATCTAGGGGGCAGGTTGGCAATCAGCCCCAGCATTTT. This codes for CASSFSSRGQVGNQPQHF.

The CDR3 region is CATRPGAENTEAFF. DNA of the CDR3: TGTGCCACTCGACCGGGGGCGGAGAACACTGAAGCTTTCTTT. The chain carries TRBV6-6 and TRBJ1-1; perhaps TRBD1 as D (6 bases). Trimming pared 10 bases from V and 1 base from J, leaving 16 bases between. In germline, CDR1 is MNHNY, CDR2 SVGAGI (reference sequence). There are 14 residues in the CDR3.

The DNA for the CDR3 is TGTGCCAGCATCGCAGGGGGCGTGGGCTACACCTTC. Encoded protein: CASIAGGVGYTF. The chain links TRBV2 to TRBJ1-2; TRBD1 agrees at 8 bases. CDR3 size: 12 residues. J lost 8 bases, V lost 7 bases, and 6 bases had no gene match. CDR1 and CDR2 (germline): SNHLY, FYNNEI.

The rearrangement links TRBV4-2 to TRBJ2-3; 8 nucleotides match TRBD2. Germline assignment: CDR1 LGHNA and CDR2 YNFKEQ. The CDR3 length is 17 residues. Unmatched junction bases numbered 7, after V lost 0 bases and J lost 2 bases. The CDR3 loop reads CASSQEGGGLDTDTQYF. CDR3 nucleotides: TGTGCCAGCAGCCAAGAGGGCGGGGGGCTAGACACAGATACGCAGTATTTT.

The rearrangement links TRBV29-1 to TRBJ1-4, with D tentatively TRBD1 (5 bases). CDR1 is SQVTM and CDR2 is ANQGSEA in the germline V gene. The CDR3 contains 14 residues. V lost 8 bases to trimming and J lost 0 bases, with 13 bases between them. The CDR3 sequence is CSIMGPTTNEKLFF. CDR3 sequence (DNA): TGCAGCATAATGGGACCCACAACTAATGAAAAACTGTTTTTT.